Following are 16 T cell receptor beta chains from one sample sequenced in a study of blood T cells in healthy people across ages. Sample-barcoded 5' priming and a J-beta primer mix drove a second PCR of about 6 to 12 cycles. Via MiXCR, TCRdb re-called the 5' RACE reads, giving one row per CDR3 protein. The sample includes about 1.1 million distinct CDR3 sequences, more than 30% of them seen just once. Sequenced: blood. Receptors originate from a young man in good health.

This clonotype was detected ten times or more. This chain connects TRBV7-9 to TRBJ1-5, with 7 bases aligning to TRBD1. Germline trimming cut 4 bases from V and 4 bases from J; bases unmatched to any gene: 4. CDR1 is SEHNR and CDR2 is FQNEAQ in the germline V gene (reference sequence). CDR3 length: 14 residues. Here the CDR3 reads CASSSGQSNQPQHF. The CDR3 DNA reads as TGTGCCAGCAGCTCGGGACAGAGTAATCAGCCCCAGCATTTT.

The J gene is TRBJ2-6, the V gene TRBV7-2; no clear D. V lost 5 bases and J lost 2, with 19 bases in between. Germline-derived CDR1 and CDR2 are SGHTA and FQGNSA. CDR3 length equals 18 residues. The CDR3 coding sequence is TGTGCCAGCAGCATCCGGCCAGTGACGGAAGCTGGGGCCAACGTCCTGACTTTC. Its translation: CASSIRPVTEAGANVLTF. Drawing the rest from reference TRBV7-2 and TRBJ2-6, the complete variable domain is GAGVSQSPSNKVTEKGKDVELRCDPISGHTALYWYRQSLGQGLEFLIYFQGNSAPDKSGLPSDRFSAERTGGSVSTLTIQRTQQEDSAVYLCASSIRPVTEAGANVLTFGAGSRLTVL.

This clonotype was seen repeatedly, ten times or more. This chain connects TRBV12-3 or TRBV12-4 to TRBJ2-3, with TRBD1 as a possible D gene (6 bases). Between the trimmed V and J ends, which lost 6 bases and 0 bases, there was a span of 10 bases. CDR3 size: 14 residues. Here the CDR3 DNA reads TGTGCCAGCAGACTGGGGGCTAGCACAGATACGCAGTATTTT. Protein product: CASRLGASTDTQYF.

CDR3 in DNA: TGCAGTGCTAGAGATAGTAGCGGGGGGGCGGATGAGCAGTACTTC. Encoded protein: CSARDSSGGADEQYF. The rearrangement links TRBV20-1 to TRBJ2-7; 11 bases align to TRBD2. V lost 0 bases to trimming and J lost 7 bases; unmatched junction nucleotides: 8. This CDR3 spans 15 amino acids. The germline gives CDR1 DFQATT, CDR2 SNEGSKA (reference sequence).

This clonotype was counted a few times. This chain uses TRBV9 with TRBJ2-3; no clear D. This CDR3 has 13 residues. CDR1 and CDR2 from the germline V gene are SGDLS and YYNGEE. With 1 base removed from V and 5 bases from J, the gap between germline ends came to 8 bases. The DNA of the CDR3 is TGTGCCAGCAGCGTACTTATCTTAGATACGCAGTATTTT. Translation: CASSVLILDTQYF. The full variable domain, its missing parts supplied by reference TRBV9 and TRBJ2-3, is DSGVTQTPKHLITATGQRVTLRCSPRSGDLSVYWYQQSLDQGLQFLIQYYNGEERAKGNILERFSAQQFPDLHSELNLSSLELGDSALYFCASSVLILDTQYFGPGTRLTVL.

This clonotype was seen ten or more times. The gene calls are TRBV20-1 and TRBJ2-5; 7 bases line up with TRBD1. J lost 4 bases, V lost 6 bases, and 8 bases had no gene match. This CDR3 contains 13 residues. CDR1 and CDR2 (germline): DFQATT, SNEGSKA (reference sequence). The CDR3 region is CSARQGKRETQYF. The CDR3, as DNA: TGCAGTGCCCGACAGGGAAAAAGAGAGACCCAGTACTTC.

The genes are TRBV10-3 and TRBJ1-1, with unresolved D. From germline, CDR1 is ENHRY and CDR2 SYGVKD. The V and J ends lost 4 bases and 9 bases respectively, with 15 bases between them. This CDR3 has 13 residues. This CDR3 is CAISVKSQEKAFF. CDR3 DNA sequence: TGTGCCATCAGTGTTAAGTCTCAGGAAAAAGCTTTCTTT.

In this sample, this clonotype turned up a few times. In nucleotides, the CDR3 is TGTGCCAGCAGTTACGGGGGGGGGGCATCGAAAGGAGATACGCAGTATTTT. Its translation: CASSYGGGASKGDTQYF. This sequence joins TRBV6-6 and TRBJ2-3, with D perhaps TRBD2 (7 bases). The CDR3 totals 17 residues. Germline V gene data show CDR1 as MNHNY and CDR2 as SVGAGI (reference sequence). Trimming took off 2 bases at V and 5 bases at J, with 20 bases between the two ends.

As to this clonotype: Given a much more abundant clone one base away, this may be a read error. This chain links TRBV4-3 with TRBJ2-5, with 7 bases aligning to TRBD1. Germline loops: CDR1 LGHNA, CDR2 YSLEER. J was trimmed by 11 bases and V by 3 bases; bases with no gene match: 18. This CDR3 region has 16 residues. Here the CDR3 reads CASSHSPGTAYNEQYF. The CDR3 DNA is TGCGCCAGCAGCCATTCACCCGGGACAGCCTACAATGAGCAGTACTTC.

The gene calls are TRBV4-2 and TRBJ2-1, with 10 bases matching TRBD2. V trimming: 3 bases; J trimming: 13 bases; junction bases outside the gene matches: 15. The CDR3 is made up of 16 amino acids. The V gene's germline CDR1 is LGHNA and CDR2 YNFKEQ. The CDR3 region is CASSHYPGTSVETQFF. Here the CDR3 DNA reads TGTGCCAGCAGCCATTATCCTGGGACTAGCGTTGAGACCCAGTTCTTC.

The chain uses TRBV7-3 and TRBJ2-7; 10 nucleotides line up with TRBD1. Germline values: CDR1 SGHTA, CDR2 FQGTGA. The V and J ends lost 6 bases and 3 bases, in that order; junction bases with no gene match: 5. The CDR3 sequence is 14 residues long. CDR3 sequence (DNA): TGTGCCAGCAGATCGGGACAGGGGATCTACGAGCAGTACTTC. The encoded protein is CASRSGQGIYEQYF.

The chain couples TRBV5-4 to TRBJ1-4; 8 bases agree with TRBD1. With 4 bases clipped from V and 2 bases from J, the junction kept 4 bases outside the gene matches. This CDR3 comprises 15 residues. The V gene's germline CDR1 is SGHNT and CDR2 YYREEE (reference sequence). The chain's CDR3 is CASSAGQGTNEKLFF. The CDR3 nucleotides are TGTGCCAGCAGCGCAGGACAGGGTACTAATGAAAAACTGTTTTTT. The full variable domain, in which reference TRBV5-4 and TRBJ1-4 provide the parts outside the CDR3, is ETGVTQSPTHLIKTRGQQVTLRCSSQSGHNTVSWYQQALGQGPQFIFQYYREEENGRGNFPPRFSGLQFPNYSSELNVNALELDDSALYLCASSAGQGTNEKLFFGSGTQLSVL.

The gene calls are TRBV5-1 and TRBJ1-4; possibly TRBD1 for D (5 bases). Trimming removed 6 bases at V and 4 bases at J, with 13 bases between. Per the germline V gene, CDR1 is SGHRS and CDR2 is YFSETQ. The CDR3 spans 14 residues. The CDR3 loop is CASKEGLGNEKLFF. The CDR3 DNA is TGCGCCAGCAAGGAGGGGTTAGGTAATGAAAAACTGTTTTTT.

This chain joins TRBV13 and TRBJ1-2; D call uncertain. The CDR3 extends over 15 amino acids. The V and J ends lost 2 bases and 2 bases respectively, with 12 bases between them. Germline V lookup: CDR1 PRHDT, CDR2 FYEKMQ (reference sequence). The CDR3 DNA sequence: TGTGCCAGCAGCTTACAATCCCCAAGAAACTATGGCTACACCTTC. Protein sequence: CASSLQSPRNYGYTF.

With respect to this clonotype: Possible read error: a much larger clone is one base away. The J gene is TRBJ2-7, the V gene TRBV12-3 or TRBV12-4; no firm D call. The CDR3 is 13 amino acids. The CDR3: CASTRARTYEEYF. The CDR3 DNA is TGTGCCAGCACCCGGGCGAGAACCTACGAGGAGTACTTC.

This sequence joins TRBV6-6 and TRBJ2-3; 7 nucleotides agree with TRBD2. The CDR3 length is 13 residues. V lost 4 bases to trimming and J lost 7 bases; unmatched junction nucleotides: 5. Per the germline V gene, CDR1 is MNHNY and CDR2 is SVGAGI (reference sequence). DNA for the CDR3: TGTGCCAGCAGTTCGGGGGGTGGGAATACGCAGTATTTT. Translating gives CASSSGGGNTQYF.